The 14 T cell receptor beta chains reported below all come from one sample, sequenced in a study of blood T cell repertoires in COVID-19 (dated by TCRdb to 2018 to 2021). Libraries were built with the immunoSEQ multiplex PCR assay. The clones in this table, taken by TCRdb from immuneACCESS, are in-frame only. Not every clone is retained; where verified, under half of the shortfall comes from an unresolved V gene, and the cause of the rest is unknown. A total of approximately 500,000 clones appear in this sample, less than 90% of them only once. Jointly, the top ten make up roughly 8.3% of the sample. Source material: peripheral blood. The receptors stem from a woman aged 45-60 years with COVID-19, enrolled during active disease.

The sample holds a few counts of this clone. The chain carries TRBV4-2 and TRBJ2-2; 8 bases match TRBD2. CDR3 length equals 19 residues. Looked up from germline, CDR1 is LGHNA and CDR2 is YNFKEQ. V lost 0 bases and J lost 2; bases outside the gene matches: 11. The CDR3 DNA reads as TGTGCCAGCAGCCAAGACACTAGCACCGGGGGGGCAAACACCGGGGAGCTGTTTTTT. Protein sequence: CASSQDTSTGGANTGELFF.

The chain has TRBV30 and TRBJ2-3; a weak D match, TRBD2 (5 bases). The CDR3 extends over 15 amino acids. The V end was cut by 0 bases, the J end by 1 base, with 11 bases between. CDR1 and CDR2 (germline): GTSNPN, SVGIG (reference sequence). This chain's CDR3 is CAWSVRGSRTDTQYF. CDR3 DNA sequence: TGTGCCTGGAGTGTGAGAGGGTCTCGCACAGATACGCAGTATTTT.

This chain uses TRBV7-2 with TRBJ2-1; 11 nucleotides match TRBD2. The V gene's germline CDR1 is SGHTA and CDR2 FQGNSA. The junction had 13 bases not matched to a gene; V was cut back by 6 bases and J by 15 bases. CDR3 length equals 14 residues. In DNA form, the CDR3 reads TGTGCCAGCAGTTCGACCGGGACTAGCGGCAGCGTGTTCTTC. Protein product: CASSSTGTSGSVFF.

The V gene is TRBV7-8, the J gene TRBJ1-2, with D possibly TRBD1 on 6 matching bases. The CDR3 has 14 amino acids. V lost 5 bases to trimming and J lost 2 bases, with 12 bases between them. Germline CDR1 reads SGHVS; CDR2 reads FQNEAQ. The CDR3 protein is CASSPTGSNYGYTF. CDR3 DNA: TGTGCCAGCAGCCCAACAGGGAGCAACTATGGCTACACCTTC.

The rearrangement joins TRBV4-2 to TRBJ1-2; no clear D gene. Germline values: CDR1 LGHNA, CDR2 YNFKEQ. V was cut by 4 bases and J by 8 bases, with 14 bases left in between. This CDR3 contains 13 residues. The CDR3 sequence is CASSRFRLEGYTF. CDR3 nucleotide sequence: TGTGCCAGCAGCCGGTTCCGGTTAGAGGGCTACACCTTC.

The chain couples TRBV11-3 to TRBJ2-7; a possible D gene is TRBD1 (6 bases). The CDR3 loop spans 14 amino acids. With 3 bases removed from V and 2 bases from J, the gap between germline ends came to 11 bases. Germline CDR1 is SGHNT and CDR2 is YENEEA. The CDR3 DNA follows: TGTGCCAGCAGCTTTGGGGGCGGAACCTACGAGCAGTACTTC. Translation gives CASSFGGGTYEQYF.

J is TRBJ2-7 and V is TRBV5-1, with 8 bases lining up with TRBD1. The CDR3 has 14 amino acids. From germline, CDR1 is SGHRS and CDR2 YFSETQ. The J segment lost 3 bases and the V segment lost 6 bases, leaving 8 bases of the junction unmatched. In nucleotides, the CDR3 is TGCGCCAGCAACTTACTAGGACAGGGCTACGAGCAGTACTTC. This codes for CASNLLGQGYEQYF.

The genes are TRBV12-3 or TRBV12-4 and TRBJ1-2, with unresolved D. V was trimmed by 4 bases and J by 0 bases, leaving 6 bases between them. This CDR3 region has 13 residues. The CDR3 loop is CASSYSSNYGYTF. Here the CDR3 DNA reads TGTGCCAGCAGTTACAGCTCTAACTATGGCTACACCTTC.

This clone was seen just once. The chain employs TRBV5-4 and TRBJ1-1; possibly TRBD1 for D (6 bases). This CDR3 is 15 amino acids long. Germline V gene lookup returns CDR1 SGHNT and CDR2 YYREEE (reference sequence). The V end was cut by 4 bases, the J end by 2 bases, with 15 bases between. The CDR3 loop is CASSHRARGNTEAFF. The DNA of the CDR3 is TGTGCCAGCAGCCACAGGGCCCGAGGCAACACTGAAGCTTTCTTT.

The chain employs TRBV21-1 and TRBJ2-3; TRBD1 reflects the table's D call only, with no check against the DNA. TRBV21-1 is noted as a pseudogene. CDR3 length equals 14 residues. CDR3 region: CASSKGDRTDTQYF. As DNA, the CDR3 is TGTGCCAGCAGCAAAGGGGACAGGACAGATACGCAGTATTTT.

V and J are TRBV12-3 or TRBV12-4 and TRBJ1-5; 9 bases align to TRBD1. The V segment lost 6 bases and the J segment 6 bases; nucleotides outside the gene matches: 3. The CDR3 consists of 13 residues. The CDR3 region has the DNA TGTGCCAGCAGCCTGGACAGGGGTCAGCCCCAGCATTTT. Protein product: CASSLDRGQPQHF.

This sequence joins TRBV24-1 and TRBJ2-1; 10 bases align to TRBD1. The germline V gene has CDR1 KGHDR and CDR2 SFDVKD. With 9 bases clipped from V and 3 bases from J, the junction kept 1 base outside the gene matches. The CDR3 totals 13 residues. The CDR3 region is CATRDRGYNEQFF. In DNA, the CDR3 is TGTGCCACCCGGGACAGGGGCTACAATGAGCAGTTCTTC.

The count of this clone is one. The rearrangement uses TRBV28 and TRBJ1-5; 8 bases are shared with TRBD1. From germline, CDR1 is MDHEN and CDR2 SYDVKM. This CDR3 is built from 16 residues. With 6 bases clipped from V and 3 bases from J, the junction kept 10 bases outside the gene matches. CDR3 sequence: CASSPWTGSANQPQHF. Here the CDR3 DNA reads TGTGCCAGCAGCCCTTGGACAGGGTCCGCCAATCAGCCCCAGCATTTT.

The rearrangement links TRBV5-4 to TRBJ2-1, with D perhaps TRBD1 (6 bases). V was pared by 4 bases and J by 3 bases, with 11 bases between. Germline V CDR1 and CDR2: SGHNT, YYREEE (reference sequence). The CDR3 is made up of 14 amino acids. DNA of the CDR3: TGTGCCAGCAGCCAAAAACAGGGCTACAATGAGCAGTTCTTC. Translation: CASSQKQGYNEQFF.